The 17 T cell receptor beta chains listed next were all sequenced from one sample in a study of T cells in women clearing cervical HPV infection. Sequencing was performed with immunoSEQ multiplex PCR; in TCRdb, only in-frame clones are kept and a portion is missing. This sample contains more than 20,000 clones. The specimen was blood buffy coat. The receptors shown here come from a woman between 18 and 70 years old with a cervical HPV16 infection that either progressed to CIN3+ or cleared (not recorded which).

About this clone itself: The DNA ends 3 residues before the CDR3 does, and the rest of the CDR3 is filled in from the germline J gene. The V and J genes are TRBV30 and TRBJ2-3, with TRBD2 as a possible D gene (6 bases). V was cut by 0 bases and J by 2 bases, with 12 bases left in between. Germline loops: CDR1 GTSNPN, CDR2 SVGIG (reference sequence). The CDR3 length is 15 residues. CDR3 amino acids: CAWSVGLANTDTQYF. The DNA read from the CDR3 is TGTGCCTGGAGTGTAGGGCTAGCGAACACAGATACG. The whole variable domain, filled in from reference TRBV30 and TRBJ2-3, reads SQTIHQWPATLVQPVGSPLSLECTVEGTSNPNLYWYRQAAGRGLQLLFYSVGIGQISSEVPQNLSASRPQDRQFILSSKKLLLSDSGFYLCAWSVGLANTDTQYFGPGTRLTVL.

CDR3 in amino acids: CASSPEGSDTQYF. CDR3 DNA (partial): TGCGCCAGCAGCCCCGAGGGGTCAGATACG. The chain recombines TRBV5-1 with TRBJ2-3, with D perhaps assigned TRBD1 or TRBD2 (5 bases each). Coverage ceases 3 residues before the CDR3 finishes, and the germline J gene fills in the end. CDR3 length equals 13 residues. The V gene's germline CDR1 is SGHRS and CDR2 YFSETQ. The germline V and J ends were trimmed by 4 bases and 4 bases, with 10 bases remaining between them.

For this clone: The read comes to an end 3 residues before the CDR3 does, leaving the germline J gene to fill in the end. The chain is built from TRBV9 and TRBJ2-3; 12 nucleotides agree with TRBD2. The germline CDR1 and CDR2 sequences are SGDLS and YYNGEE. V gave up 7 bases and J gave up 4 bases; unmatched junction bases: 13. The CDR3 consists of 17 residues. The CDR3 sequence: CASGATSGGPRSDTQYF. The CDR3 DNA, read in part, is TGTGCCAGCGGCGCGACTAGCGGGGGCCCCAGGTCAGATACG.

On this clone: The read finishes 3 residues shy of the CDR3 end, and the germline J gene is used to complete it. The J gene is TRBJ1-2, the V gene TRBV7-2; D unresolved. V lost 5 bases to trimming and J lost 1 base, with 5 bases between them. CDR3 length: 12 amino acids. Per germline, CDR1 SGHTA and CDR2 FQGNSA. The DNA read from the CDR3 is TGTGCCAGCAGCCTCAGTAACTATGGC. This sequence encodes CASSLSNYG. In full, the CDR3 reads CASSLSNYGYTF. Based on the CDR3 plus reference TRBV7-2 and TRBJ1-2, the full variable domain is GAGVSQSPSNKVTEKGKDVELRCDPISGHTALYWYRQSLGQGLEFLIYFQGNSAPDKSGLPSDRFSAERTGGSVSTLTIQRTQQEDSAVYLCASSLSNYGYTFGSGTRLTVV.

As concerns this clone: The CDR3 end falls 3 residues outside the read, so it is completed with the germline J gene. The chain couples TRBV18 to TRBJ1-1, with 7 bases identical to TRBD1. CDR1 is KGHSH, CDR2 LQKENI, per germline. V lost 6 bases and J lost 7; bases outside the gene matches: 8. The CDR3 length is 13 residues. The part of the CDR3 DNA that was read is TGTGCCAGCTCCCTATCGACAGGGAATGAA. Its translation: CASSLSTGNE. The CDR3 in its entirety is CASSLSTGNEAFF.

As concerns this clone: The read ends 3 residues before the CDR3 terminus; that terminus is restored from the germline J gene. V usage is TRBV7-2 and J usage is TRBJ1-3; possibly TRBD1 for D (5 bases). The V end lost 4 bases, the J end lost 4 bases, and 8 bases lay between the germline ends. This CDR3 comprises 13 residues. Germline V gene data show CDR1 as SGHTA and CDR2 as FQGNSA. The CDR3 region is CASSSGPGNTIYF. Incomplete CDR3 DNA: TGTGCCAGCAGCTCAGGGCCCGGAAACACC.

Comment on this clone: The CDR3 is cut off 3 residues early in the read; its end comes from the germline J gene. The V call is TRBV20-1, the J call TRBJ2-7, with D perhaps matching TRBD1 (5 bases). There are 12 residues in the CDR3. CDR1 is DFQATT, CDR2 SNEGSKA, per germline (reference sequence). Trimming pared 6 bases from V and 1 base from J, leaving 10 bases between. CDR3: CSAQTVSYEQYF. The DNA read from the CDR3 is TGCAGTGCCCAGACAGTTTCCTACGAG.

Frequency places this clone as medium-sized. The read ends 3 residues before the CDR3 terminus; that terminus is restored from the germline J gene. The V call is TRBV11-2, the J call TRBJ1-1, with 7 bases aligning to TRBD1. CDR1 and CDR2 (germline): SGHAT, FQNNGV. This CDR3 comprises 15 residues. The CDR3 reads CASSFIPPTGTEAFF. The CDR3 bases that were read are TGTGCCAGCAGCTTCATACCCCCGACAGGGACCGAA.

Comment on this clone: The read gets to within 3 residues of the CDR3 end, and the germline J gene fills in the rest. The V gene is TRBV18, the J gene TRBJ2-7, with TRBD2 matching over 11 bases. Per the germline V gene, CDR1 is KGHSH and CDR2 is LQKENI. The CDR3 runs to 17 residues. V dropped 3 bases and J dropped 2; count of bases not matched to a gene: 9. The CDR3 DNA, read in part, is TGTGCCAGCTCACCCATTTTAACTAGCGGGAGAGCCTACGAG. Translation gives CASSPILTSGRAYE. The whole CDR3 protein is CASSPILTSGRAYEQYF.

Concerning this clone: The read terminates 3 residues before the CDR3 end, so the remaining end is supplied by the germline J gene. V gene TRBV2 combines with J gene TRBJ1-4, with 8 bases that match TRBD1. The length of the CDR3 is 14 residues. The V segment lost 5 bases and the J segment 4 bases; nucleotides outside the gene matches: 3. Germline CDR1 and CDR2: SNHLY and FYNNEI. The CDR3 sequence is CASSWDRSNEKLFF. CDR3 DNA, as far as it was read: TGTGCCAGCAGTTGGGACAGGAGTAATGAAAAA.

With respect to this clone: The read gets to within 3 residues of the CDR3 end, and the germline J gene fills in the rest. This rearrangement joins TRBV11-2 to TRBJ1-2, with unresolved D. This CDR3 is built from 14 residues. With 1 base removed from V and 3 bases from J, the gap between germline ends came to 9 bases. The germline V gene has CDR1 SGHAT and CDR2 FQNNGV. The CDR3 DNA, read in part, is TGTGCCAGCAGCTTAGGTACAGCCTACTATGGC. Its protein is CASSLGTAYYG. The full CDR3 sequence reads CASSLGTAYYGYTF.

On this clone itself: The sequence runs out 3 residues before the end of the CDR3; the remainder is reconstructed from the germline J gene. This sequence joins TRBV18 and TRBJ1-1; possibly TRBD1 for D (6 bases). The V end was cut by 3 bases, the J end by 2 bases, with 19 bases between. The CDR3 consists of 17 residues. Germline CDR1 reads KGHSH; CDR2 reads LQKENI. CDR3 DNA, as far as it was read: TGTGCCAGCTCACCCGGTCGGACAGAGAAAGTCAACACTGAA. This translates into CASSPGRTEKVNTE. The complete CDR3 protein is CASSPGRTEKVNTEAFF.

Partial CDR3 DNA: TGTGCCAGCAGTGCGAGTGGGGGGAATACG. Translating gives CASSASGGNT. The full CDR3 is CASSASGGNTQYF. The J gene is TRBJ2-3, the V gene TRBV6-1, with D tentatively TRBD2 (6 bases). The CDR3 end is not reached by the read, which stops 3 residues before it; the germline J gene fills it in. V was cut by 4 bases and J by 7 bases, with 12 bases left in between. The CDR3 has 13 amino acids. Germline V CDR1 and CDR2: MNHNS, SASEGT.

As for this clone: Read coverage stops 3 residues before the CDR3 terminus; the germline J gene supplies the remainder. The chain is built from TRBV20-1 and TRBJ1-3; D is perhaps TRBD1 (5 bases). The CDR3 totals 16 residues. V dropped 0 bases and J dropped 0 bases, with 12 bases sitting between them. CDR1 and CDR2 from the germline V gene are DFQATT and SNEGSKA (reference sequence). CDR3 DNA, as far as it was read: TGCAGTGCTAGAGATCCGGCGACAGACTCTGGAAACACC. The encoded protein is CSARDPATDSGNT. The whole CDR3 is CSARDPATDSGNTIYF.

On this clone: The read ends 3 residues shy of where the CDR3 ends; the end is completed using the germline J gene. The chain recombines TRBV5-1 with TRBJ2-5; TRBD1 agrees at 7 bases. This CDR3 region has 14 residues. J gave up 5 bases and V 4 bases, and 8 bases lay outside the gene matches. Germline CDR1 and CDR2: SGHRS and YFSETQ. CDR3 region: CASSIDRAGETQYF. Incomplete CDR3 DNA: TGCGCCAGCAGCATAGACAGGGCTGGGGAGACC.

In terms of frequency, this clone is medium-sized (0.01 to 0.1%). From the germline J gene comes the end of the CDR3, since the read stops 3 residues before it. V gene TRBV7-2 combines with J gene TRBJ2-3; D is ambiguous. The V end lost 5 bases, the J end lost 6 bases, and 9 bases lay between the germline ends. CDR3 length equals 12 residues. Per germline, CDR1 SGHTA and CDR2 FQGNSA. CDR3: CASSAYSDTQYF. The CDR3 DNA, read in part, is TGTGCCAGCAGCGCTTACTCCGATACG.

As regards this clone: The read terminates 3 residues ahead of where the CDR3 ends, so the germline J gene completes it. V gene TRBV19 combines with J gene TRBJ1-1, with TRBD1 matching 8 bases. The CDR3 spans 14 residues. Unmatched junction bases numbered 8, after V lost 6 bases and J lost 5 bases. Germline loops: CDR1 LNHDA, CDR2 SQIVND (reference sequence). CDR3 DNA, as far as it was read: TGTGCCAGTAGGTCCCAGGGGGCAAGGACTGAA. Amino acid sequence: CASRSQGARTE. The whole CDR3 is CASRSQGARTEAFF.